The T cell receptor (beta chain) described here comes from a study of OX40 agonist ivuxolimab in advanced cancers. This CDR3 is built from 12 residues. At cycle 4 day 1, cycle 7 day 1, and baseline, blood was sampled. Profiled with immunoSEQ multiplex PCR; TCRdb holds only in-frame clones, not every one. The data contain about 40,000 clones, around 89% of them singletons. General study points: CD4+ and CD8+ T cells in blood underwent clonal expansion by week 6 at 0.1 to 3.0 mg/kg. The mean number of expanded clones was higher in CD8+ T cells than in CD4+.

This clone appeared a few times. What it binds is unknown. Here the sequenced sample was CD4+ or CD8+ T cells sorted from blood, taken in a trial of the OX40 agonist ivuxolimab. The J gene is TRBJ2-1, the V gene TRBV21-1. TRBV21-1 is a documented pseudogene. The sequence derives from an adult with an advanced solid tumor such as melanoma, head and neck, liver or kidney cancer. This CDR3 is CASSNGRNEQFF. DNA of the CDR3: TGTGCCAGCAGCAATGGAAGAAATGAGCAGTTCTTC.